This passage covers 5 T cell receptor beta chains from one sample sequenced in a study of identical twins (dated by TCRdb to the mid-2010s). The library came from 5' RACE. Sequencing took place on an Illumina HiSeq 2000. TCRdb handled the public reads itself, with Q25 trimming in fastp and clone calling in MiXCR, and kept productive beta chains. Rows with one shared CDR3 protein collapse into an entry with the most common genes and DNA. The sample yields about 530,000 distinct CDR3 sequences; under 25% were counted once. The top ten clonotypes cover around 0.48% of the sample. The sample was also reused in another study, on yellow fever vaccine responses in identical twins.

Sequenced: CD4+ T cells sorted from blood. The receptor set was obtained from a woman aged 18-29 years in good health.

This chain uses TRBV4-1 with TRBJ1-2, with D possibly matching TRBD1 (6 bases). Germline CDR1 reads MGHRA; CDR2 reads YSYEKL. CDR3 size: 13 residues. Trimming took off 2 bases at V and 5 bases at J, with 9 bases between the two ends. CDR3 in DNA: TGCGCCAGCAGCCAAACGCAGGGGTATGGCTACACCTTC. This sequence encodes CASSQTQGYGYTF.

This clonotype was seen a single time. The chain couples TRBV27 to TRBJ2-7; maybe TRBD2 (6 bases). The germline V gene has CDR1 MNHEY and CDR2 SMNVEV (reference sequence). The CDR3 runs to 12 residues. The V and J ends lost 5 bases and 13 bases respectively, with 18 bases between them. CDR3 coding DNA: TGTGCCAGCAGTCTAGATCGGGACGGGAGTTACTTC. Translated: CASSLDRDGSYF.

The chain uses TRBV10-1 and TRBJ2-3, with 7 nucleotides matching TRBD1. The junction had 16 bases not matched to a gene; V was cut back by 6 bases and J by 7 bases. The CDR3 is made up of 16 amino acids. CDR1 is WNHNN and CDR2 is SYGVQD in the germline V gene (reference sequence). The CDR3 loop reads CASSDTPGQRSHTQYF. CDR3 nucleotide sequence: TGCGCCAGCAGCGACACCCCGGGACAGCGTTCCCATACGCAGTATTTT.

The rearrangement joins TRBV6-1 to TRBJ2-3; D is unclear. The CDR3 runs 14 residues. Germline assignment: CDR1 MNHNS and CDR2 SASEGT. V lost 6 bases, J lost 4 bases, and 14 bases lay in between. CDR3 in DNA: TGTGCCAGCAGACCCCGGGTAGCTGCAGATACGCAGTATTTT. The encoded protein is CASRPRVAADTQYF.

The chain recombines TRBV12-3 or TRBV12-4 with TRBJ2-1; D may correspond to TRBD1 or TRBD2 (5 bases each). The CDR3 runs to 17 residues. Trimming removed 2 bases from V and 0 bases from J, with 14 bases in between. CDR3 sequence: CASSLLLTRGSYNEQFF. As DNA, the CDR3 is TGTGCCAGCAGTTTACTCCTAACTAGGGGCTCCTACAATGAGCAGTTCTTC.